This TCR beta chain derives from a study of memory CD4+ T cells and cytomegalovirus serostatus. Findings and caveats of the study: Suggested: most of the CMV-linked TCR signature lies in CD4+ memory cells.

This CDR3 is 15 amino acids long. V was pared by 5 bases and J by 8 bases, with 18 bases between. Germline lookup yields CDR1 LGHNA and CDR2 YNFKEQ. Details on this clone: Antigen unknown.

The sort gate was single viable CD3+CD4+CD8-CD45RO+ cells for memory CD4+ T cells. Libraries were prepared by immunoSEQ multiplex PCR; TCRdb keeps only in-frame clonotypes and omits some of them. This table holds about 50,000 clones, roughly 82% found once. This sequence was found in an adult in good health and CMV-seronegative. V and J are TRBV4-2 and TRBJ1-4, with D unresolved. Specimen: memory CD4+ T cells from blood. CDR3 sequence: CASSELTRSSEKLFF. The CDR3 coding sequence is TGTGCCAGCAGCGAACTCACACGATCCTCGGAAAAACTGTTTTTT.